The clone carrying this T cell receptor (beta chain) was seen many times. Antigen unknown. These data are taken from a study of identical twins. Study-level results: Out-of-frame alpha sequences shared by twins were enriched for low generation probability.

A universal primer site came from template switching; cDNA carried unique molecular identifiers. TCRdb reanalysed the 5' RACE reads using MiXCR and keeps one entry per CDR3 protein. Here the sample spans roughly 710,000 distinct CDR3 sequences, roughly 6% being singletons. The sequence derives from a man younger than 35 in good health. The sample consisted of naive T cells sorted from blood.

The CDR3 DNA reads TGTGCCAGCAGTTTAGATGAGAATCAGCCCCAGCATTTT. The encoded protein is CASSLDENQPQHF. The J gene is TRBJ1-5, the V gene TRBV12-3 or TRBV12-4; D gene unclear. Trimming took off 1 base at V and 4 bases at J, with 5 bases between the two ends. This CDR3 contains 13 residues.